This TCR beta chain was identified during a study of neurological immune-mediated disorders. This clonotype showed up many times. Its cognate antigen is unknown. TCRdb reprocessed the 5' RACE reads via MiXCR and lists one record per CDR3 protein. The sample lists about 59,000 distinct CDR3 sequences, about 25% seen once, with about 4.5% in the top ten. The time point was: technical triplicate 2. Findings of the study overall: Multiple sclerosis was found to have the least TCR clonal expansion, below healthy controls, and HTLV-1-associated myelopathy the most.

With 3 bases removed from V and 3 bases from J, the gap between germline ends came to 10 bases. This CDR3 spans 14 amino acids. Germline CDR1 MDHEN, CDR2 SYDVKM. The sequenced material came from PBMCs. The sequence came from a man in his sixties with HTLV-1-associated myelopathy (HAM/TSP). The chain carries TRBV28 and TRBJ2-3; maybe TRBD2 (5 bases). In DNA, the CDR3 is TGTGCCAGCAGTTTTTCGGGAATAACAGATACGCAGTATTTT. Translating gives CASSFSGITDTQYF.